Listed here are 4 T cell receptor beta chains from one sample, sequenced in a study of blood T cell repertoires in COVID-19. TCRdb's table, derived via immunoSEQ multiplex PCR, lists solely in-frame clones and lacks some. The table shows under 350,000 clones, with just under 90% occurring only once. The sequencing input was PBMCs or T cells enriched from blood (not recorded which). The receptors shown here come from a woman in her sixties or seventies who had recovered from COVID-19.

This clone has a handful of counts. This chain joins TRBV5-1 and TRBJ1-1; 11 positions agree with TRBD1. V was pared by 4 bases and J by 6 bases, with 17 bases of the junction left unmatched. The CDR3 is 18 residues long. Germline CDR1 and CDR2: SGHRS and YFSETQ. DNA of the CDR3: TGCGCCAGCAGCCCCGGACAGGGGGCCTGGGGGGGAAAAGCTGAAGCTTTCTTT. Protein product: CASSPGQGAWGGKAEAFF.

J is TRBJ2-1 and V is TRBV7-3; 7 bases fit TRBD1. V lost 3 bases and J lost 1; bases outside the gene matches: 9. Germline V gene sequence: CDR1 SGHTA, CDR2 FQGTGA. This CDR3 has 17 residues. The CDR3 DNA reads TGTGCCAGCAGCTTGGGGGTGACAGGGTTTTCCTACAATGAGCAGTTCTTC. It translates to CASSLGVTGFSYNEQFF.

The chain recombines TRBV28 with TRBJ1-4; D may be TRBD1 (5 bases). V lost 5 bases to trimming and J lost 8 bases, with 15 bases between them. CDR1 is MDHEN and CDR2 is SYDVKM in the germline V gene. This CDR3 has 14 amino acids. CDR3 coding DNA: TGTGCCAGCAGTATCCAGGGTTTGTGGGAAAAACTGTTTTTT. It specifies CASSIQGLWEKLFF.

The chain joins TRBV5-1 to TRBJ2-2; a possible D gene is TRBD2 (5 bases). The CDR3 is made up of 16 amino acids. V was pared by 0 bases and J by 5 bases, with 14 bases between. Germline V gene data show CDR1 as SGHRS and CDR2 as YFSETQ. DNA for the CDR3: TGCGCCAGCAGCTTGGGGACCCCGGGAAGGACCGGGGAGCTGTTTTTT. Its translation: CASSLGTPGRTGELFF.